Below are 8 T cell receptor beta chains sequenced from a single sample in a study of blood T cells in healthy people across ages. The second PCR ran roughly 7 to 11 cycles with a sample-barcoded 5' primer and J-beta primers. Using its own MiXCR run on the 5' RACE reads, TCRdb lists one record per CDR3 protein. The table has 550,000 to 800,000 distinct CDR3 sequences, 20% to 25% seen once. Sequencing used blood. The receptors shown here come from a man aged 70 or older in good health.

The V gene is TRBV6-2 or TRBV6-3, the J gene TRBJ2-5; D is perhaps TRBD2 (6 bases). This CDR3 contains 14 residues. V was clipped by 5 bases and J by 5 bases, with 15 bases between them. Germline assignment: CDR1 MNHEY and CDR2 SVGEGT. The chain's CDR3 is CASSNRETEETQYF. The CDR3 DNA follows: TGTGCCAGCAGTAACCGGGAGACGGAGGAGACCCAGTACTTC.

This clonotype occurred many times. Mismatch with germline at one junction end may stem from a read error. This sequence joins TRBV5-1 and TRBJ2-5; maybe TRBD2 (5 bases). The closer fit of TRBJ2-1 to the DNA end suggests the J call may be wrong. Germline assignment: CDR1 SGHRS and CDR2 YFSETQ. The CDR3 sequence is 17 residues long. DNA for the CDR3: TGCGCCAGCAGCTTTTGGGCCAAGGACTTTTCCTACAGTGAGCAGTTCTTC. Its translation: CASSFWAKDFSYSEQFF.

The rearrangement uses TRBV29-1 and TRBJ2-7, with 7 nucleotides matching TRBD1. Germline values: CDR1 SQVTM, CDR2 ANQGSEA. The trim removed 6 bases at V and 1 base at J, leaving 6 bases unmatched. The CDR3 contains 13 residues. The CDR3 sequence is CSVAVTGSYEQYF. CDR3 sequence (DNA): TGCAGCGTAGCCGTGACAGGGTCCTACGAGCAGTACTTC.

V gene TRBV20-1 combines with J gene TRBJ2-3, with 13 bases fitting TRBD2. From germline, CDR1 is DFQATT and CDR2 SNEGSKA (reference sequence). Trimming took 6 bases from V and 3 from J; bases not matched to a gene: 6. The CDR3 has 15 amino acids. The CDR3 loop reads CSAHGLAGATDTQYF. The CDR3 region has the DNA TGCAGTGCACACGGACTAGCGGGAGCTACAGATACGCAGTATTTT.

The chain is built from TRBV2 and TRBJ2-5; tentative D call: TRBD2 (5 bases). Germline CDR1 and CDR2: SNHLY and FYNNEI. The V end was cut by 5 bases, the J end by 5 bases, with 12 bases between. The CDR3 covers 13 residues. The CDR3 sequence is CASSWATIETQYF. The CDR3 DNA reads TGTGCCAGCAGTTGGGCGACTATCGAGACCCAGTACTTC.

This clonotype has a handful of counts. CDR3 sequence (DNA): TGTGCCAGCAGTGAAGTGACTAGCTACGAGCAGTACTTC. The encoded protein is CASSEVTSYEQYF. J is TRBJ2-5 and V is TRBV25-1; D is possibly TRBD2 (6 bases). The DNA end lines up better with TRBJ2-7; the J call may be wrong. Per the germline V gene, CDR1 is MGHDK and CDR2 is SYGVNS. This CDR3 spans 13 amino acids.

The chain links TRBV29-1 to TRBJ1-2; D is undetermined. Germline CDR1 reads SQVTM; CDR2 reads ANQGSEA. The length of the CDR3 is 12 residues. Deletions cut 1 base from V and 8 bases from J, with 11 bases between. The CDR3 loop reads CSVEGGPGGYTF. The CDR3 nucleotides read TGCAGCGTTGAAGGCGGCCCGGGGGGCTACACCTTC.

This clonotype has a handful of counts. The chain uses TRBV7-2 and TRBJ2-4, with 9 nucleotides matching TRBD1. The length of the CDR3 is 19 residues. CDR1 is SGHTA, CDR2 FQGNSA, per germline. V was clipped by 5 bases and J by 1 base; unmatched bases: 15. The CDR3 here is CASSQRPQGAGAAKNIQYF. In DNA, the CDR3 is TGTGCCAGCAGCCAGAGACCACAGGGGGCAGGGGCGGCCAAAAACATTCAGTACTTC.